A selection of T cell receptor beta chains follows, all from one sample in a study of beta chain features in type 1 diabetes. Clones were read by immunoSEQ multiplex PCR, and TCRdb kept only the in-frame ones, dropping some. The data contain about 900,000 clones, roughly 15% of them singletons. The sample was naive CD4+ T cells from blood. Every receptor here comes from a woman aged 18-30 years in good health. Each CDR3 is given with its conserved first and last residue. D genes are given only for firm matches. Expanded clones are given a class, and other clones once, few, many or no size at all.

d_gene: TRBD1; j_gene: TRBJ1-2; abundance: -; v_gene: TRBV6-5; CDR3aa: CASSEGTGSAGYTF; CDR3nt: TGTGCCAGCAGTGAGGGGACAGGGTCTGCTGGCTACACCTTC
d_gene: -; j_gene: TRBJ1-2; abundance: -; v_gene: TRBV7-2; CDR3aa: CASSLGGMPNYGYTF; CDR3nt: TGTGCCAGCAGCTTAGGCGGAATGCCTAACTATGGCTACACCTTC
d_gene: -; j_gene: TRBJ1-1; abundance: few; v_gene: TRBV20-1; CDR3aa: CSASPSAEAFF; CDR3nt: TGCAGTGCTTCCCCTAGTGCTGAAGCTTTCTTT
d_gene: -; j_gene: TRBJ2-3; abundance: -; v_gene: TRBV19; CDR3aa: CASSSYPQPGGSTDTQYF; CDR3nt: TGTGCCAGTAGTTCATACCCCCAGCCCGGGGGAAGCACAGATACGCAGTATTTT
d_gene: TRBD1; j_gene: TRBJ2-3; abundance: few; v_gene: TRBV28; CDR3aa: CASSSTGGLGTDTQYF; CDR3nt: TGTGCCAGCAGTTCGACAGGGGGCTTGGGCACAGATACGCAGTATTTT
d_gene: -; j_gene: TRBJ2-3; abundance: few; v_gene: TRBV10-3; CDR3aa: CAISEGAGSTDTQYF; CDR3nt: TGTGCCATCAGTGAAGGGGCGGGAAGCACAGATACGCAGTATTTT
d_gene: -; j_gene: TRBJ1-1; abundance: few; v_gene: TRBV2; CDR3aa: CASKEDWRANTEAFF; CDR3nt: TGTGCCAGCAAAGAGGATTGGCGGGCGAACACTGAAGCTTTCTTT
d_gene: TRBD1; j_gene: TRBJ2-5; abundance: few; v_gene: TRBV29-1; CDR3aa: CSVTAGTGLFQETQYF; CDR3nt: TGCAGCGTTACCGCGGGGACAGGCCTTTTTCAAGAGACCCAGTACTTC
d_gene: -; j_gene: TRBJ2-5; abundance: -; v_gene: TRBV28; CDR3aa: CASRPPGGPWETQYF; CDR3nt: TGTGCCAGCAGGCCACCCGGGGGTCCCTGGGAGACCCAGTACTTC
d_gene: TRBD2; j_gene: TRBJ2-7; abundance: few; v_gene: TRBV6-1; CDR3aa: CATTPGTSGYEQYF; CDR3nt: TGTGCCACGACCCCCGGGACTAGCGGATACGAGCAGTACTTC
d_gene: TRBD1; j_gene: TRBJ1-5; abundance: -; v_gene: TRBV30; CDR3aa: CAWSIGTGAVWGSNQPQHF; CDR3nt: TGTGCCTGGAGCATCGGGACAGGGGCCGTTTGGGGTAGCAATCAGCCCCAGCATTTT
d_gene: -; j_gene: TRBJ2-1; abundance: few; v_gene: TRBV18; CDR3aa: CASSPGGSSYNEQFF; CDR3nt: TGTGCCAGCTCGCCTGGGGGTAGCTCCTACAATGAGCAGTTCTTC
d_gene: -; j_gene: TRBJ2-2; abundance: few; v_gene: TRBV5-1; CDR3aa: CASSLMAPKGTGELFF; CDR3nt: TGCGCCAGCAGCTTGATGGCGCCCAAGGGAACCGGGGAGCTGTTTTTT
d_gene: -; j_gene: TRBJ1-2; abundance: few; v_gene: TRBV6-1; CDR3aa: CASSAAARGNYGYTF; CDR3nt: TGTGCCAGCAGTGCCGCCGCGAGGGGCAACTATGGCTACACCTTC
d_gene: -; j_gene: TRBJ1-5; abundance: -; v_gene: TRBV23-1; CDR3aa: CASSPRSGETVSQPQHF; CDR3nt: TGCGCCAGCAGTCCTCGGAGCGGGGAGACGGTCTCTCAGCCCCAGCATTTT
d_gene: -; j_gene: TRBJ1-1; abundance: few; v_gene: TRBV6-5; CDR3aa: CAIQSPTAEAFF; CDR3nt: TGTGCCATTCAAAGCCCGACGGCTGAAGCTTTCTTT
d_gene: -; j_gene: TRBJ2-3; abundance: -; v_gene: TRBV4-2; CDR3aa: CASSQDRVGADTQYF; CDR3nt: TGTGCCAGCAGCCAAGACAGGGTTGGGGCGGATACGCAGTATTTT
d_gene: -; j_gene: TRBJ1-2; abundance: few; v_gene: TRBV15; CDR3aa: CATSRDSPFNPGQKANYGYTF; CDR3nt: TGTGCCACCAGCAGAGATTCCCCATTTAACCCAGGGCAGAAGGCTAACTATGGCTACACCTTC
d_gene: -; j_gene: TRBJ1-3; abundance: -; v_gene: TRBV7-2; CDR3aa: CASSIGGGNTIYF; CDR3nt: TGTGCCAGCAGCATCGGTGGGGGAAACACCATATATTTT
d_gene: -; j_gene: TRBJ2-6; abundance: -; v_gene: TRBV15; CDR3aa: CATSRGGSGANVLTF; CDR3nt: TGTGCCACCAGCAGAGGGGGCTCTGGGGCCAACGTCCTGACTTTC
d_gene: -; j_gene: TRBJ2-7; abundance: once; v_gene: TRBV4-2; CDR3aa: CASSQDWGRLGEQYF; CDR3nt: TGTGCCAGCAGCCAAGATTGGGGGAGACTCGGCGAGCAGTACTTC
d_gene: -; j_gene: TRBJ2-7; abundance: -; v_gene: TRBV7-2; CDR3aa: CASSGSPYEQYF; CDR3nt: TGTGCCAGCAGCGGGAGCCCCTACGAGCAGTACTTC
d_gene: -; j_gene: TRBJ2-6; abundance: -; v_gene: TRBV6-4; CDR3aa: CASSLQAAAGANVLTF; CDR3nt: TGTGCCAGCAGTCTCCAGGCGGCAGCTGGGGCCAACGTCCTGACTTTC
d_gene: TRBD1; j_gene: TRBJ2-1; abundance: few; v_gene: TRBV18; CDR3aa: CASSPRTGRNEQFF; CDR3nt: TGTGCCAGCTCACCACGGACAGGGAGGAATGAGCAGTTCTTC
d_gene: -; j_gene: TRBJ1-2; abundance: -; v_gene: TRBV28; CDR3aa: CASKTRDSQLNYGYTF; CDR3nt: TGTGCCAGCAAGACCCGGGACTCTCAACTTAACTATGGCTACACCTTC
d_gene: -; j_gene: TRBJ2-7; abundance: few; v_gene: TRBV10-3; CDR3aa: CAGKFSYEQYF; CDR3nt: TGTGCCGGGAAATTTTCCTACGAGCAGTACTTC
d_gene: -; j_gene: TRBJ2-1; abundance: -; v_gene: TRBV28; CDR3aa: CASPAGYPYNEQFF; CDR3nt: TGTGCCAGCCCAGCGGGCTACCCCTACAATGAGCAGTTCTTC
d_gene: TRBD1; j_gene: TRBJ2-2; abundance: -; v_gene: TRBV7-2; CDR3aa: CASSWGQGVGELFF; CDR3nt: TGTGCCAGCAGCTGGGGACAGGGGGTCGGGGAGCTGTTTTTT
d_gene: -; j_gene: TRBJ2-5; abundance: -; v_gene: TRBV20-1; CDR3aa: CSARGWETQYF; CDR3nt: TGCAGTGCTAGGGGCTGGGAGACCCAGTACTTC